Listed here are 24 T cell receptor beta chains from one sample, sequenced in a study of neurological immune-mediated disorders. TCRdb reprocessed the 5' RACE reads with MiXCR, giving one entry per CDR3 protein. The data contain tens of thousands of distinct CDR3 sequences, 3% to 4% of them singletons. Sequencing used PBMCs. These receptors originate from a man aged 30 to 39 with multiple sclerosis.

Many counts were recorded for this clonotype. The rearrangement joins TRBV15 to TRBJ1-2; tentatively, D is TRBD1 (6 bases). V shed 4 bases and J shed 3 bases, with 15 bases lying between them. CDR1 is LNHNV, CDR2 YYDKDF, per germline (reference sequence). The CDR3 has 15 residues. CDR3 sequence: CATSKTGYYDYGYTF. The CDR3 region has the DNA TGTGCCACCAGCAAAACAGGGTATTACGACTATGGCTACACCTTC. The full variable domain, with the rest looked up from reference TRBV15 and TRBJ1-2, is DAMVIQNPRYQVTQFGKPVTLSCSQTLNHNVMYWYQQKSSQAPKLLFHYYDKDFNNEADTPDNFQSRRPNTSFCFLDIRSPGLGDTAMYLCATSKTGYYDYGYTFGSGTRLTVV.

CDR3 in amino acids: CASSVDRGLYNEQFF. CDR3 nucleotides: TGTGCCAGCAGCGTGGACAGGGGGCTTTACAATGAGCAGTTCTTC. This rearrangement joins TRBV2 to TRBJ2-1, with TRBD1 matching 11 bases. CDR1 is SNHLY, CDR2 FYNNEI, per germline. Trimming at V came to 6 bases and at J to 4 bases, leaving 5 bases not matched to a gene. This CDR3 is built from 15 residues.

In its sample, this clonotype was seen many times. This chain links TRBV6-6 with TRBJ2-7; possible D gene TRBD2, 6 bases. The CDR3 is made up of 13 amino acids. The germline gives CDR1 MNHNY, CDR2 SVGAGI (reference sequence). V gave up 7 bases and J gave up 6 bases, with 16 bases separating them. Here the CDR3 DNA reads TGTGCCAGCACTCCGGGAGATGGCCTCGAGCAGTACTTC. This sequence encodes CASTPGDGLEQYF.

The chain joins TRBV5-5 to TRBJ1-1, with a weak D call TRBD1 (5 bases). CDR3 length equals 15 residues. Trimming removed 6 bases at V and 4 bases at J, with 19 bases between. CDR1 is SGHKS, CDR2 YYEKEE, per germline (reference sequence). The CDR3 sequence: CASTHSQQEGTEAFF. In nucleotides, the CDR3 is TGTGCCAGCACCCACTCACAACAGGAGGGCACTGAAGCTTTCTTT.

This clonotype has ten or more counts. This chain links TRBV7-8 with TRBJ1-5; perhaps TRBD1 as D (5 bases). This CDR3 spans 15 amino acids. CDR1 and CDR2 from the germline V gene are SGHVS and FQNEAQ. Trimming pared 2 bases from V and 4 bases from J, leaving 12 bases between. Written as DNA, the CDR3 is TGTGCCAGCAGCTTAATGGGCAGGGAGAATCAGCCCCAGCATTTT. Protein: CASSLMGRENQPQHF.

A remark on this clonotype: This may be a read error: a much more frequent sequence differs by one nucleotide. J is TRBJ2-6 and V is TRBV9, with 8 positions matching TRBD2. J was trimmed by 9 bases and V by 0 bases; bases with no gene match: 14. The CDR3 has 18 residues. The germline CDR1 and CDR2 sequences are SGDLS and YYNGEE. The CDR3 spells CASSVDSAGGSTGNVLTF. CDR3 nucleotides: TGTGCCAGCAGCGTAGACTCTGCGGGGGGCTCTACGGGCAACGTCCTGACTTTC.

This clonotype came up many times. The rearrangement joins TRBV3-1 to TRBJ1-2, with D possibly being TRBD1 (5 bases). The ends were cut back, 2 bases at V and 6 bases at J, with 13 bases in the middle. From germline, CDR1 is LGHDT and CDR2 YNNKEL (reference sequence). The CDR3 totals 14 residues. The chain's CDR3 is CASSQQGPYDGYTF. The CDR3 coding sequence is TGTGCCAGCAGCCAACAGGGACCGTACGATGGCTACACCTTC.

This clonotype was counted ten times or more. The chain uses TRBV3-1 and TRBJ1-2; 9 bases are a match to TRBD1. Germline assignment: CDR1 LGHDT and CDR2 YNNKEL (reference sequence). This CDR3 is 14 amino acids long. Unmatched junction bases numbered 4, after V lost 3 bases and J lost 5 bases. CDR3 bases: TGTGCCAGCAGCCAGCGGGACAGGGCTTATGGCTACACCTTC. It is translated as CASSQRDRAYGYTF.

This clonotype has at least ten counts. V is TRBV20-1 and J is TRBJ1-5, with D perhaps matching TRBD1 (6 bases). Germline lookup yields CDR1 DFQATT and CDR2 SNEGSKA (reference sequence). Trimming stripped 2 bases from V and 5 bases from J, with 13 bases between. The CDR3 loop spans 14 amino acids. This CDR3 is CSARQPGDHQPQHF. For the CDR3, the DNA is TGCAGTGCTAGACAGCCAGGGGACCATCAGCCCCAGCATTTT.

This chain's CDR3 is CASSRGEGTSLKTQYF. In nucleotides, the CDR3 is TGTGCCAGCAGCCGAGGGGAGGGGACGTCTCTGAAGACCCAGTACTTC. The chain recombines TRBV7-9 with TRBJ2-5; 7 nucleotides line up with TRBD2. The V gene's germline CDR1 is SEHNR and CDR2 FQNEAQ (reference sequence). The CDR3 has 16 residues. The V and J ends lost 5 bases and 6 bases, in that order; junction bases with no gene match: 15.

This clonotype occurred many times. The chain is built from TRBV9 and TRBJ1-2; 12 positions agree with TRBD1. Trimming cost V 4 bases and J 4 bases; bases outside gene matches: 17. CDR3 length equals 19 residues. In germline, CDR1 is SGDLS, CDR2 YYNGEE. CDR3 nucleotides: TGTGCCAGCAGCCTAGGTTTCCGGGACAGGGGGCTTTCCACCTATGGCTACACCTTC. Translating it yields CASSLGFRDRGLSTYGYTF. Full variable domain (missing parts from reference TRBV9 and TRBJ1-2): DSGVTQTPKHLITATGQRVTLRCSPRSGDLSVYWYQQSLDQGLQFLIQYYNGEERAKGNILERFSAQQFPDLHSELNLSSLELGDSALYFCASSLGFRDRGLSTYGYTFGSGTRLTVV.

This clonotype was recorded at least ten times. This rearrangement joins TRBV7-2 to TRBJ2-3; D perhaps matches TRBD1 (5 bases). There are 15 residues in the CDR3. V was clipped by 3 bases and J by 0 bases, with 10 bases between them. The germline V gene has CDR1 SGHTA and CDR2 FQGNSA. CDR3: CASSFDSSSTDTQYF. The CDR3 bases are TGTGCCAGCAGCTTCGACAGTTCTAGCACAGATACGCAGTATTTT. The full variable domain, in which reference TRBV7-2 and TRBJ2-3 provide the parts outside the CDR3, is GAGVSQSPSNKVTEKGKDVELRCDPISGHTALYWYRQSLGQGLEFLIYFQGNSAPDKSGLPSDRFSAERTGGSVSTLTIQRTQQEDSAVYLCASSFDSSSTDTQYFGPGTRLTVL.

The V gene is TRBV7-2, the J gene TRBJ1-1; D is undetermined. Germline V gene data show CDR1 as SGHTA and CDR2 as FQGNSA. The CDR3 consists of 14 residues. The germline V and J ends were trimmed by 5 bases and 4 bases, with 14 bases remaining between them. CDR3 in DNA: TGTGCCAGCAGCCCCCCATTGGGTCTCACTGAAGCTTTCTTT. It specifies CASSPPLGLTEAFF.

In its sample, this clonotype was seen many times. This chain links TRBV18 with TRBJ2-7; possible D gene TRBD2, 6 bases. Germline assignment: CDR1 KGHSH and CDR2 LQKENI. CDR3 length: 12 residues. V was clipped by 3 bases and J by 6 bases, with 9 bases between them. CDR3 in DNA: TGTGCCAGCTCACCCGGGGGATCCGAGCAGTACTTC. Its translation: CASSPGGSEQYF.

The sample holds many counts of this clonotype. This rearrangement joins TRBV5-5 to TRBJ1-5; D is ambiguous. There are 12 residues in the CDR3. CDR1 SGHKS and CDR2 YYEKEE come from the germline V gene (reference sequence). Trimming took off 3 bases at V and 8 bases at J, with 9 bases between the two ends. The CDR3 loop is CASSSPAKPQHF. The CDR3 nucleotides are TGTGCCAGCAGCTCCCCGGCGAAGCCCCAGCATTTT.

This clonotype was observed a few times. This chain joins TRBV6-1 and TRBJ2-2; D is perhaps TRBD1 or TRBD2 (5 bases each). In germline, CDR1 is MNHNS, CDR2 SASEGT. Trimming removed 6 bases from V and 0 bases from J, with 14 bases in between. This CDR3 is built from 16 residues. The CDR3 DNA follows: TGTGCCAGCAGGGGAGACAGAGGAGCGAACACCGGGGAGCTGTTTTTT. Protein: CASRGDRGANTGELFF.

Note on this clonotype: Possible read error: a much larger clone is one base away. The chain is built from TRBV6-2 or TRBV6-3 and TRBJ1-1; no firm D call. V was trimmed by 8 bases and J by 0 bases, leaving 19 bases between them. CDR3 length equals 16 residues. CDR1 is MNHEY and CDR2 is SVGEGT in the germline V gene. The CDR3 bases are TGTGCCAGCTGTCAGCTCCAAATGGCCATGAACACTGAAGCTTTCTTT. This translates into CASCQLQMAMNTEAFF.

This clonotype was picked up many times. The chain uses TRBV7-2 and TRBJ2-5, with 13 bases identical to TRBD2. Germline V gene sequence: CDR1 SGHTA, CDR2 FQGNSA. The CDR3 sequence is 15 residues long. The junction had 4 bases not matched to a gene; V was cut back by 4 bases and J by 5 bases. CDR3 nucleotide sequence: TGTGCCAGCAGCTCGACTAGCGGGGGGAGGGAGACCCAGTACTTC. Amino acid sequence: CASSSTSGGRETQYF.

This clonotype was observed many times. This chain connects TRBV6-2 or TRBV6-3 to TRBJ2-7; D might be TRBD1 (6 bases). V was trimmed by 4 bases and J by 6 bases, leaving 19 bases between them. The CDR3 is made up of 15 amino acids. CDR1 is MNHEY and CDR2 is SVGEGT in the germline V gene. The CDR3 spells CASSWAVTQGGEQYF. The CDR3 region has the DNA TGTGCCAGCAGTTGGGCCGTAACCCAAGGGGGCGAGCAGTACTTC.

This clonotype was picked up many times. The chain recombines TRBV6-1 with TRBJ2-7; no clear D. CDR1 is MNHNS, CDR2 SASEGT, per germline. Trimming removed 2 bases from V and 1 base from J, with 6 bases in between. The length of the CDR3 is 13 residues. CDR3 in DNA: TGTGCCAGCAGTGAAACCGGATCCTACGAGCAGTACTTC. This gives the protein CASSETGSYEQYF.

There are many counts of this clonotype. This rearrangement joins TRBV6-5 to TRBJ1-1, with D unclear. The CDR3 runs 15 residues. V lost 0 bases and J lost 10, with 18 bases in between. Germline V gene lookup returns CDR1 MNHEY and CDR2 SVGAGI. CDR3 in DNA: TGTGCCAGCAGTTACTCGAATGGACCCTCGCGGGTAGCTTTCTTT. Protein sequence: CASSYSNGPSRVAFF.

This clonotype was seen ten or more times. J is TRBJ2-2 and V is TRBV6-2 or TRBV6-3; no reliable D call. The CDR3 is made up of 13 amino acids. Trimming removed 1 base at V and 3 bases at J, with 3 bases between. CDR1 and CDR2 (germline): MNHEY, SVGEGT. The CDR3, as DNA: TGTGCCAGCAGTTACTGGGACACCGGGGAGCTGTTTTTT. Translating it yields CASSYWDTGELFF.

Many counts were recorded for this clonotype. A junction boundary mismatches the germline segment, possibly from a read error. V is TRBV15 and J is TRBJ1-6; D remains ambiguous. In germline, CDR1 is LNHNV, CDR2 YYDKDF (reference sequence). This CDR3 comprises 17 residues. The CDR3 spells CATSRVTPGIHNSPLNF. The CDR3 DNA sequence: TGTGCCACCAGCAGAGTGACCCCTGGCATACATAATTCACCCCTCAACTTT.

This clonotype is deemed medium-sized (0.01 to 0.1%). The chain joins TRBV7-2 to TRBJ2-5, with D unclear. This CDR3 has 12 amino acids. V gave up 0 bases and J gave up 5 bases, with 4 bases separating them. CDR1 and CDR2 from the germline V gene are SGHTA and FQGNSA. CDR3 region: CASSLARETQYF. DNA for the CDR3: TGTGCCAGCAGCTTAGCGAGGGAGACCCAGTACTTC.